This TCR beta chain was documented in a study of shared clonotypes between healthy human individuals (dated by TCRdb to 2019 to 2021). Describing the broader study: The cohort included a few men and two women between 18 and 49 years of age. For each donor, CD4 naive and CD4 memory were each run on three plates, CD8 naive on two plates, and CD8 memory on one plate. The study deeply sequenced blood TCR repertoires of about 5 healthy adults to estimate repertoire size and the extent of clonotype sharing between individuals. To increase sequencing depth and limit assay-specific biases, TCR repertoire library preparation and sequencing were carried out by different laboratories using diverse techniques. Per donor, leukapheresis produced somewhere between about 0.9 and 10 billion PBMCs.

Summary of the overall study and its limitations: Estimated clonotype richness was generally larger for naive than for memory subsets. Pairwise subsampling led to the expectation that sequencing depth would affect the degree of clonotype sharing among donors. Clonotypes shared by all four sorted-subset donors showed higher generation probabilities than non-shared clonotypes. Incomplete sequencing was indicated by rarefaction of sorted-subset datasets, despite the large sequencing depth. Only blood was sampled, and tissue TCR repertoires likely differ from those in blood. The genetic and exposure-history diversity represented was limited by the small number of donors. Sharing across several donors was observed for around 5% of naive CD4, under 4% of naive CD8, roughly 2.4% of memory CD4, and around 0.44% of memory CD8 clonotypes.

Using the deep immunoSEQ assay, TCR CDR3 regions were amplified from genomic DNA by multiplex PCR. For each cell subset, the extracted genomic DNA was distributed evenly across all wells of several immunoSEQ 96-well plates, and each plate served as one replicate. For sorted subsets, roughly 190 ng of genomic DNA, equivalent to 25,000 to 30,000 T cell genomes, went into each replicate PCR. The purified libraries were quantified using a Qubit 3.0 fluorometer, sized with a Bioanalyzer 2100, and then quantified again using the KAPA Library Quantification kit. A separate single-read 150-cycle Illumina NextSeq 550 flow cell was used to sequence each immunoSEQ 96-well plate. The paper's processing steps were these. The immunoSEQ output contained only junctional sequences without quality scores, so filtering could not match that applied to full-length reads. To assign V/J genes and CDR3, sequences were annotated against IMGT germline references using PyIR, a Python wrapper for IgBLAST v1.9. Reads were filtered out if the reads had weak V/J assignments (E-value above 1e-6), no CDR3, stop codons, out-of-frame junctions, or ambiguous translated residues. A V3J clonotype was defined by an identical inferred V gene, J gene, and CDR3 amino acid sequence. The percentage overlap between two repertoires was calculated by dividing the number of shared unique clonotypes by the size of the smaller repertoire. RTK rarefaction, the Chao1 estimator, and Recon v2.1 estimates of unobserved clonotypes were used to assess repertoire richness. For all TCRbeta clonotypes obtained by the gDNA method from a few donors, generation probabilities were computed with OLGA. TCRdb holds this immuneACCESS table with in-frame rearrangements only. Some clones are missing; in checked studies, unresolved V genes explain under half, and the rest has no known cause. The V and J calls and clone size come from that table; D and trimming were worked out from the DNA. The sample table holds 2 million to 2.5 million clones, of which more than 80% were seen once. The ten largest clones capture under 0.45% of the sample.

As to this clone: No cognate antigen has been identified for it. Base qualities are missing; no much larger clone stands one base away.

The donors were healthy, HIV-negative adults with no recently reported acute infections or vaccinations. Every donor was a Caucasian adult residing in Nashville, Tennessee, USA. CD4+ T cells were enriched through magnetic negative selection, after which naive cells were positively selected on CD45RA and the remaining negative fraction served as the memory subset. Blood was collected by leukapheresis, and PBMCs were isolated by Ficoll-Histopaque density gradient centrifugation and then cryopreserved in liquid nitrogen vapor phase. Analytical flow cytometry was used to check the purity and quantity of every magnetically sorted T cell population. From each sorted fraction, genomic DNA was isolated and quantified by UV absorbance on a Nanodrop 2000c. V is reduced by 0 bases and J by 2 bases, leaving a spacing of 11 bases between them. As encoded in the germline V gene, CDR1 is SGDLS while CDR2 is YYNGEE. Measured from the cysteine to the phenylalanine, the CDR3 is 15 residues long. CDR3 DNA is the only sequence kept; it has 45 bases, read in frame from the first base.

The source material was naive CD4+ T cells from PBMCs. What this sample's cell subset or site label stands for: CD45RA+ positively selected. The chain employs TRBV9 and TRBJ2-5; TRBD1 is perhaps the D gene, given 5 matching bases. The sequence was obtained from a man between 18 and 29 years old in good health. Some clones in this sample may be carry-over from other donors' samples. The CDR3 in this case is CASSVAVWTQETQYF. The bases are TGTGCCAGCAGCGTAGCTGTTTGGACACAAGAGACCCAGTACTTC.